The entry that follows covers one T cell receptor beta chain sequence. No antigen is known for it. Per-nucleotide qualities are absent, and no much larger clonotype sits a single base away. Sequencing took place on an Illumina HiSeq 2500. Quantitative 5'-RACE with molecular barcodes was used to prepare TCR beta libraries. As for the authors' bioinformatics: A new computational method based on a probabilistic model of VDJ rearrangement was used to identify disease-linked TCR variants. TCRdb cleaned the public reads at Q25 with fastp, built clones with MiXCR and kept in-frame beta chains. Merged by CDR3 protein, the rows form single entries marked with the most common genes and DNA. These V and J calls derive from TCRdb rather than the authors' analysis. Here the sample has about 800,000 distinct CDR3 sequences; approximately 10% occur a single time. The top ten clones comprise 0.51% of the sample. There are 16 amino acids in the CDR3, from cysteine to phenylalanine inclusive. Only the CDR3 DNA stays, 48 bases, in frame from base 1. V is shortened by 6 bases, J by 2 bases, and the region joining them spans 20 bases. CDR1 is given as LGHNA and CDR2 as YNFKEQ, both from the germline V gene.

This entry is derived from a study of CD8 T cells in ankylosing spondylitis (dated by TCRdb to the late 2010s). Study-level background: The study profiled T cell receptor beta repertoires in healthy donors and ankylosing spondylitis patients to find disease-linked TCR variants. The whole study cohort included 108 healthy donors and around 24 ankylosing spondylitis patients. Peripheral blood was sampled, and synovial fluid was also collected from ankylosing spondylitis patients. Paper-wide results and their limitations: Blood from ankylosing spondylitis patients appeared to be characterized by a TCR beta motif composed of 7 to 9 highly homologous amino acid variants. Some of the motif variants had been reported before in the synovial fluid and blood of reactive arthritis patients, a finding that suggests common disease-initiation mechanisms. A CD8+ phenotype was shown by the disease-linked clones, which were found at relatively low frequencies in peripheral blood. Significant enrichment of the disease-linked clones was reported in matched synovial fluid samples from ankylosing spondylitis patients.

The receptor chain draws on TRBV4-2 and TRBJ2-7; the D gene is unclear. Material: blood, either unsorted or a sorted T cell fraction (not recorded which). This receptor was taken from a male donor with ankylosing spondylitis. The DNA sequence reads TGTGCCAGCAGTCCAAAGTTGAGCGTGGGGACCTACGAGCAGTACTTC. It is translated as CASSPKLSVGTYEQYF.